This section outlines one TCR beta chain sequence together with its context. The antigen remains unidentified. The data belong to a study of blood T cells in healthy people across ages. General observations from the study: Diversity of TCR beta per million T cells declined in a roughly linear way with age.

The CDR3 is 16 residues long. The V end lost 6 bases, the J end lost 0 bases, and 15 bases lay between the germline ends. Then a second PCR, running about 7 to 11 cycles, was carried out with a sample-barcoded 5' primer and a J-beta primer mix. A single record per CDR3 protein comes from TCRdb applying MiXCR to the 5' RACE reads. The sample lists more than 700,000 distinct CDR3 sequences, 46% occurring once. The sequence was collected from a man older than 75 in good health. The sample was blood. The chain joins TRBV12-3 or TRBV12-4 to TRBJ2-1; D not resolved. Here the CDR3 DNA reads TGTGCCAGCAGCCGCTCGCAGTTCTTCTCCTACAATGAGCAGTTCTTC. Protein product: CASSRSQFFSYNEQFF.